This T cell receptor beta chain was obtained from a study of blood T cell repertoires in COVID-19 (dated by TCRdb to 2019 to 2021). Study-wide context: Collaborator samples came from the United States, Italy and Spain and covered acute and convalescent phases of COVID-19. The material from the prospective study consisted of cDNA or gDNA derived from T cells, B-cell-depleted T cells, or PBMCs. The dataset comprised deeply sampled blood TCRbeta repertoires from subjects exposed to, actively infected with, or recovered from COVID-19. The repertoires were released in a freely available public database intended as a resource for research on the immune response to SARS-CoV-2. The samples were drawn from the first 160 participants of the ongoing ImmuneRACE study and from some 1,300 subjects provided by 6 global collaborators. Sample metadata almost always included a de-identified subject ID, COVID-19 status, age in years and sex. Where HLA class I and class II types were available, the types were taken from metadata supplied by the sample provider, not from assay-based typing. What the study reported, not specific to this receptor: How much clinical and demographic metadata was included differed by source and by participant, and the metadata was provided uncurated.

This clone was seen just once. Its antigen is currently not known. No much larger clonotype is one base removed from it; base qualities were not supplied. Whole blood was collected in K2EDTA tubes by collaborating institutions according to the institutions' own protocols. For TCRbeta analysis, collaborators shipped samples in one of three forms: frozen whole blood, isolated PBMCs, or DNA extracted from either of those sample types. The immunoSEQ Assay, a bias-controlled multiplex PCR, was used to amplify TCRbeta CDR3 regions from genomic DNA. The authors' analysis ran thus. Nucleated cell counts per sample were estimated from amplification of reference gene primers within the assay. To quantify the absolute abundance of each unique TCRbeta CDR3 rearrangement, sequence reads were collapsed and filtered. For each sample, productive Simpson clonality was calculated as the square root of Simpson's diversity index over productive rearrangements. In its TCRdb copy, this immuneACCESS table keeps in-frame sequences only and misses some clones. Where compared with another copy, unresolved V genes explain less than half of these, and the others have no known cause. V and J calls and clone size are as listed in that table; D and trimming were resolved from the DNA. This sample comprises 100,000 to 150,000 clones, around four fifths of them detected only once. Of the sample, 5.9% falls within the top ten clones.

V sheds 6 bases and J sheds 2 bases, leaving 16 bases between their ends. The CDR3 covers 15 residues, taking in both the cysteine and the phenylalanine. Only the CDR3 portion is preserved as DNA: 45 bases, with reading frame beginning at the first base. CDR1 and CDR2 were assigned from the germline V gene as SNHLY and FYNNEI. The sequence was collected from an elderly man with active or convalescent COVID-19. Source material: peripheral blood. The sequence is built from TRBV2 and TRBJ1-2, with the D gene not confidently named. The CDR3 region reads CASSVERGPNYGYTF. At the DNA level, the sequence is TGTGCCAGCAGCGTTGAGAGAGGGCCCAACTATGGCTACACCTTC. Full variable domain (CDR3 extended with the reference TRBV2 and TRBJ1-2 proteins): EPEVTQTPSHQVTQMGQEVILRCVPISNHLYFYWYRQILGQKVEFLVSFYNNEISEKSEIFDDQFSVERPDGSNFTLKIRSTKLEDSAMYFCASSVERGPNYGYTFGSGTRLTVV.